This T cell receptor (beta chain) was obtained from a study of cytomegalovirus exposure and HLA in healthy donors. This clone was picked up many times. 13 Jbeta primers and 60 Vbeta primers were used for the PCR. Data came from immunoSEQ multiplex PCR; TCRdb stores just in-frame clones and leaves some out. Seen here are roughly 140,000 clones, around three fifths observed once, and the top ten hold about 3%. This CDR3 comprises 16 residues. With 1 base removed from V and 1 base from J, the gap between germline ends came to 11 bases. Germline V CDR1 and CDR2: MGHRA, YSYEKL. This receptor was obtained from a woman in her twenties or thirties in good health and CMV-seropositive. The chain joins TRBV4-1 to TRBJ2-1, with TRBD2 as a possible D gene (6 bases). The sequencing input was PBMCs. CDR3 coding DNA: TGCGCCAGCAGCCAAGTTCCGGGAGTATCCTACAATGAGCAGTTCTTC. It encodes CASSQVPGVSYNEQFF.